The 9 T cell receptor beta chains below come from one sample, sequenced in a study of OX40 agonist ivuxolimab in advanced cancers. TCRdb's table, derived via immunoSEQ multiplex PCR, lists solely in-frame clones and lacks some. The sample lists 65,000 to 75,000 clones, more than 75% occurring once. The source was CD4+ or CD8+ T cells sorted from blood, collected in a trial of the OX40 agonist ivuxolimab. The receptors originated from an adult with an advanced solid tumor such as melanoma, head and neck, liver or kidney cancer.

This chain joins TRBV6-4 and TRBJ1-6; 8 bases match TRBD1. Germline CDR1 MRHNA, CDR2 SNTAGT. The CDR3 runs 15 residues. Germline trimming cut 2 bases from V and 7 bases from J; bases unmatched to any gene: 4. The CDR3 DNA is TGTGCCAGCAGTGACCGCACAGGGGGGAATTCACCCCTCCACTTT. Its translation: CASSDRTGGNSPLHF.

This clone was found a few times. This chain connects TRBV14 to TRBJ1-2, with TRBD1 matching over 7 bases. CDR1 is SGHDN and CDR2 is FVKESK in the germline V gene. The CDR3 consists of 13 residues. Trimming removed 8 bases from V and 2 bases from J; junction bases left unmatched: 5. CDR3 coding DNA: TGTGCCAGCGCACGACAGGGAAACTATGGCTACACCTTC. Its protein product is CASARQGNYGYTF.

This clone was seen a handful of times. The chain has TRBV2 and TRBJ1-6, with 7 positions matching TRBD1. CDR1 and CDR2 (germline): SNHLY, FYNNEI. This CDR3 region has 13 residues. After removal of 8 bases from V and 10 bases from J, the junction contained 8 bases not matched to a gene. In DNA, the CDR3 is TGTGCCAGCGGTAAAGGGGGCCAGTCACCCCTCCACTTT. It codes for CASGKGGQSPLHF.

V is TRBV7-7 and J is TRBJ2-6; D is unclear. Germline values: CDR1 SSHAT, CDR2 FNYEAQ (reference sequence). The CDR3 has 17 amino acids. V was pared by 5 bases and J by 5 bases, with 19 bases between. CDR3 bases: TGTGCCAGCAGCGCGCATCTGCCACAAAGTCGGGCCAACGTCCTGACTTTC. This gives the protein CASSAHLPQSRANVLTF.

The chain links TRBV19 to TRBJ1-5, with no clear D. The CDR3 spans 16 residues. V was shortened by 5 bases and J by 4 bases, with 18 bases between the two germline ends. CDR1 LNHDA and CDR2 SQIVND come from the germline V gene (reference sequence). CDR3 in amino acids: CASSGSAGVSNQPQHF. CDR3 coding DNA: TGTGCCAGTAGTGGGTCGGCAGGCGTGTCTAATCAGCCCCAGCATTTT.

This clone was found a few times. V and J are TRBV29-1 and TRBJ2-7; TRBD2 matches 7 bases. In germline, CDR1 is SQVTM, CDR2 ANQGSEA. There are 12 residues in the CDR3. V gave up 4 bases and J gave up 3 bases; unmatched junction bases: 3. The CDR3 here is CSVAGLFYEQYF. As DNA, the CDR3 is TGCAGCGTTGCGGGACTATTCTACGAGCAGTACTTC.

This rearrangement joins TRBV18 to TRBJ2-6; 7 bases align to TRBD2. Trimming removed 5 bases from V and 7 bases from J; junction bases left unmatched: 11. The CDR3 runs to 16 residues. Germline CDR1 reads KGHSH; CDR2 reads LQKENI. In DNA, the CDR3 is TGTGCCAGCTCAGAGACTCGCGGGGGTGTTGCCAACGTCCTGACTTTC. It specifies CASSETRGGVANVLTF. Filled out from reference TRBV18 and TRBJ2-6, the complete variable domain reads NAGVMQNPRHLVRRRGQEARLRCSPMKGHSHVYWYRQLPEEGLKFMVYLQKENIIDESGMPKERFSAEFPKEGPSILRIQQVVRGDSAAYFCASSETRGGVANVLTFGAGSRLTVL.

The chain links TRBV6-1 to TRBJ1-2; D is ambiguous. Germline loops: CDR1 MNHNS, CDR2 SASEGT. Trimming removed 7 bases from V and 4 bases from J, with 10 bases in between. The CDR3 is 12 residues long. This chain's CDR3 is CASTKAFYGYTF. The CDR3 nucleotides read TGTGCCAGCACGAAAGCCTTCTATGGCTACACCTTC.

This clone was seen just once. The chain is built from TRBV28 and TRBJ1-1, with D perhaps matching TRBD1 (6 bases). V shed 3 bases and J shed 5 bases, with 22 bases lying between them. The CDR3 runs to 17 residues. Germline lookup yields CDR1 MDHEN and CDR2 SYDVKM. CDR3 bases: TGTGCCAGCAGTTTCCTGTCCAGGGGCGCAGGGGAGACTGAAGCTTTCTTT. Translation: CASSFLSRGAGETEAFF.